Below, 5 T cell receptor beta chains from the same sample are listed, as sequenced in a study of beta chain features in type 1 diabetes. Every isolated RNA sample was fully reverse transcribed, so sequencing captured expressed TCRB transcripts. Assay used: immunoSEQ multiplex PCR; TCRdb lists only in-frame clones, some missing. The sample holds fewer than 550,000 clones; more than 9.5% are singletons and the top ten take 0.035% to 0.05%. The sample consisted of naive CD4+ T cells from blood. The receptors come from a woman under 30 in good health.

There are a few counts of this clone. This chain's CDR3 is CASMRGRAYNEQFF. The CDR3 nucleotides are TGTGCCAGCATGCGAGGGAGGGCCTACAATGAGCAGTTCTTC. The V call is TRBV11-3, the J call TRBJ2-1; 7 bases line up with TRBD2. Per the germline V gene, CDR1 is SGHNT and CDR2 is YENEEA. The ends lost 7 bases at V and 2 bases at J; junction bases unmatched: 5. The CDR3 loop spans 14 amino acids.

This clone was detected a few times. This chain connects TRBV7-2 to TRBJ2-7; 10 bases line up with TRBD2. Germline V lookup: CDR1 SGHTA, CDR2 FQGNSA. Germline trimming cut 5 bases from V and 2 bases from J; bases unmatched to any gene: 3. The CDR3 length is 14 residues. The CDR3 protein is CASSKLAGPYEQYF. The CDR3 DNA reads TGTGCCAGCAGCAAACTAGCGGGACCCTACGAGCAGTACTTC.

The chain has TRBV29-1 and TRBJ2-1, with no clear D. Trimming removed 7 bases at V and 0 bases at J, with 7 bases between. Germline V gene sequence: CDR1 SQVTM, CDR2 ANQGSEA. The CDR3 is 12 amino acids. The CDR3 is CSGRNSYNEQFF. The CDR3 DNA follows: TGCAGCGGCAGAAACTCCTACAATGAGCAGTTCTTC.

This clone occurred a few times. V is TRBV6-5 and J is TRBJ2-2; possibly TRBD1 for D (6 bases). With 5 bases removed from V and 1 base from J, the gap between germline ends came to 8 bases. Germline CDR1 and CDR2: MNHEY and SVGAGI. The length of the CDR3 is 14 residues. CDR3: CASSTGQNTGELFF. The CDR3 region has the DNA TGTGCCAGCAGTACGGGACAGAACACCGGGGAGCTGTTTTTT.

CDR3 region: CASSSGLAGSTDTQYF. CDR3 DNA: TGTGCCAGCAGCTCCGGACTAGCGGGGAGCACAGATACGCAGTATTTT. This chain uses TRBV7-6 with TRBJ2-3; 12 bases match TRBD2. V lost 4 bases to trimming and J lost 0 bases; unmatched junction nucleotides: 2. This CDR3 has 16 amino acids. Germline loops: CDR1 SGHVS, CDR2 FNYEAQ.